The 8 T cell receptor beta chains in this list originate from one sample, sequenced in a study of cytomegalovirus exposure and HLA in healthy donors. Both 60 Vbeta primers and 13 Jbeta primers went into the PCR. TCRdb's table, derived via immunoSEQ multiplex PCR, lists solely in-frame clones and lacks some. The table includes 200,000 to 300,000 clones, 80% to 85% detected once. Sequencing was carried out using PBMCs. These receptors all stem from a woman aged 55-75 years in good health and CMV-seropositive.

CDR3 nucleotide sequence: TGTGCCAGCAGTTTCCTGGACAGGGACACCGGGGAGCTGTTTTTT. Translating it yields CASSFLDRDTGELFF. The rearrangement links TRBV28 to TRBJ2-2, with 8 nucleotides matching TRBD1. CDR3 length equals 15 residues. The junction had 3 bases not matched to a gene; V was cut back by 3 bases and J by 3 bases. Germline-derived CDR1 and CDR2 are MDHEN and SYDVKM.

The chain is built from TRBV19 and TRBJ1-3; D unclear. V lost 5 bases and J lost 0, with 11 bases in between. The CDR3 sequence is 15 residues long. From germline, CDR1 is LNHDA and CDR2 SQIVND (reference sequence). This CDR3 is CASSSRSSSGNTIYF. The CDR3 nucleotides are TGTGCCAGTAGTTCCAGATCCTCCTCTGGAAACACCATATATTTT.

This chain links TRBV13 with TRBJ2-1, with no clear D. Per the germline V gene, CDR1 is PRHDT and CDR2 is FYEKMQ (reference sequence). The CDR3 has 18 residues. Between the trimmed V and J ends, which lost 3 bases and 1 base, there was a span of 19 bases. The CDR3 sequence: CASSFRFLVWQSYNEQFF. As DNA, the CDR3 is TGTGCCAGCAGCTTCCGATTCCTCGTCTGGCAATCCTACAATGAGCAGTTCTTC.

The V gene is TRBV6-5, the J gene TRBJ1-2; no definite D call. The CDR3 runs 14 residues. V shed 7 bases and J shed 2 bases, with 14 bases lying between them. The germline gives CDR1 MNHEY, CDR2 SVGAGI. The CDR3, as DNA: TGTGCCAGCAAATGGCCCTCACCCAACTATGGCTACACCTTC. Translating gives CASKWPSPNYGYTF.

This sequence joins TRBV19 and TRBJ2-7; 10 nucleotides line up with TRBD2. Germline CDR1 LNHDA, CDR2 SQIVND (reference sequence). The CDR3 covers 15 residues. V dropped 6 bases and J dropped 0; count of bases not matched to a gene: 5. The CDR3 DNA follows: TGTGCCAGTAGATCGGCTAGCGGGAGCTCCTACGAGCAGTACTTC. Amino acids: CASRSASGSSYEQYF.

This clone was counted a single time. V gene TRBV5-1 combines with J gene TRBJ1-6; perhaps TRBD1 as D (6 bases). There are 16 residues in the CDR3. Germline CDR1 reads SGHRS; CDR2 reads YFSETQ. The V end was cut by 2 bases, the J end by 6 bases, with 15 bases between. Here the CDR3 reads CASSLSSSGANSPLHF. The CDR3 bases are TGCGCCAGCAGCTTAAGCTCGTCAGGGGCTAATTCACCCCTCCACTTT.

The chain couples TRBV7-6 to TRBJ2-1; 8 bases are a match to TRBD2. V lost 1 base, J lost 10 bases, and 12 bases stayed unmatched. This CDR3 has 16 residues. Looked up from germline, CDR1 is SGHVS and CDR2 is FNYEAQ. The CDR3 protein is CASSLGVRVRGGEQFF. The CDR3 DNA reads as TGTGCCAGCAGCTTAGGGGTTAGGGTCCGGGGGGGGGAGCAGTTCTTC.

The chain recombines TRBV10-3 with TRBJ1-2, with 7 bases matching TRBD1. Germline lookup yields CDR1 ENHRY and CDR2 SYGVKD. There are 15 residues in the CDR3. The junction had 18 bases not matched to a gene; V was cut back by 10 bases and J by 7 bases. CDR3 region: CATGRAGDRVGGYTF. The CDR3 coding sequence is TGTGCCACGGGGCGTGCAGGCGACAGGGTGGGTGGCTACACCTTC.